Listed below are T cell receptor beta chains from one sample, sequenced in a study of T cell responses to AZD1222 COVID-19 vaccine. Assay: immunoSEQ multiplex PCR; the TCRdb copy retains only in-frame clones and omits some. The data hold 150,000 to 180,000 clones, with roughly nine tenths observed a single time. Sequences were derived from peripheral blood, sampled on day 0 of AZD1222 vaccination. Receptor source: an adult in good health. CDR3s include the opening cysteine and the closing phenylalanine or tryptophan. Each record gives: D gene, clone size, CDR3 length, J gene, V gene, CDR3 protein, CDR3 DNA. D genes are given only for firm matches. Where a row states a size, it is once, few, many or the class of an expanded clone; other rows omit it.

d_call: -; clone_size: -; cdr3_length: 13; j_call: TRBJ2-7; v_call: TRBV11-2; cdr3_aa: CASSLTRVGEQYF; cdr3_nt: TGTGCCAGCAGCTTGACTAGGGTCGGAGAGCAGTACTTC
d_call: -; clone_size: -; cdr3_length: 14; j_call: TRBJ1-2; v_call: TRBV5-1; cdr3_aa: CASSDANQGVGYTF; cdr3_nt: TGCGCCAGCAGCGACGCCAACCAGGGAGTTGGCTACACCTTC
d_call: -; clone_size: -; cdr3_length: 15; j_call: TRBJ2-7; v_call: TRBV7-2; cdr3_aa: CASSSPGRRSSEQYF; cdr3_nt: TGTGCCAGCAGCTCACCGGGACGAAGGTCAAGCGAGCAGTACTTC
d_call: TRBD2; clone_size: -; cdr3_length: 16; j_call: TRBJ2-7; v_call: TRBV6-5; cdr3_aa: CASSYSGRGGRHEQYF; cdr3_nt: TGTGCCAGCAGTTACTCTGGGCGGGGGGGCCGCCACGAGCAGTACTTC
d_call: -; clone_size: -; cdr3_length: 14; j_call: TRBJ1-2; v_call: TRBV5-4; cdr3_aa: CASSPSTGRDGYTF; cdr3_nt: TGTGCCAGCAGCCCAAGTACAGGGCGGGATGGCTACACCTTC
d_call: -; clone_size: -; cdr3_length: 14; j_call: TRBJ1-5; v_call: TRBV6-6; cdr3_aa: CASLRGGVDQPQHF; cdr3_nt: TGTGCCAGCCTTAGGGGTGGGGTCGATCAGCCCCAGCATTTT
d_call: -; clone_size: -; cdr3_length: 15; j_call: TRBJ2-1; v_call: TRBV7-9; cdr3_aa: CASEASRLGHNEQFF; cdr3_nt: TGTGCCAGCGAGGCGTCGCGCCTTGGACACAATGAGCAGTTCTTC
d_call: TRBD1; clone_size: -; cdr3_length: 14; j_call: TRBJ1-1; v_call: TRBV18; cdr3_aa: CASSYDRGGTEAFF; cdr3_nt: TGTGCCAGCTCATACGACAGGGGTGGGACTGAAGCTTTCTTT
d_call: -; clone_size: once; cdr3_length: 14; j_call: TRBJ2-2; v_call: TRBV9; cdr3_aa: CASSVGRGTGELFF; cdr3_nt: TGTGCCAGCAGCGTGGGACGGGGGACCGGGGAGCTGTTTTTT
d_call: TRBD1; clone_size: -; cdr3_length: 18; j_call: TRBJ2-7; v_call: TRBV5-8; cdr3_aa: CASSSIISQGESTYEQYF; cdr3_nt: TGTGCCAGCAGCTCGATAATTTCCCAGGGGGAATCGACCTACGAGCAGTACTTC